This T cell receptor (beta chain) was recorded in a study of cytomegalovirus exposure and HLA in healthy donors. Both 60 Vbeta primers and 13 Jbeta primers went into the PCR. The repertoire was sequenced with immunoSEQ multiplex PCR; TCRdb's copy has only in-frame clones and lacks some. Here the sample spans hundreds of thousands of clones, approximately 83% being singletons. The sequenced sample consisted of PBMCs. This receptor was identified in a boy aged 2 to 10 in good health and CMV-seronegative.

The chain's CDR3 is CASSLRRGPEAFF. CDR3 in DNA: TGTGCCAGCAGTTTGAGGAGGGGACCTGAAGCTTTCTTT. The gene calls are TRBV27 and TRBJ1-1, with D maybe TRBD1 (5 bases). The CDR3 consists of 13 residues. Germline CDR1 reads MNHEY; CDR2 reads SMNVEV (reference sequence). V was shortened by 3 bases and J by 6 bases, with 11 bases between the two germline ends.